Sequencing of this T cell receptor (beta chain) was carried out in a study of human T cells and chemical hapten exposure (dated by TCRdb to 2020 to 2023). With regard to the full study: Libraries were pooled for sequencing, and per-sample TCR yields varied mainly because of small differences in library volumes within the pool. Peripheral blood TCR repertoire changes were tracked in vivo in alopecia patients during primary and secondary sensitization to the hapten diphenylcyclopropenone (DPC). Each blood RNA sample was used to sequence both TCR alpha and TCR beta chains.

Unfractionated whole blood was collected in Tempus Blood RNA tubes, and total RNA was extracted from that blood. A handful of healthy volunteers acted as controls for TCR sequencing and had blood drawn at day 0, 2 weeks and 6 weeks. Library creation used 5' RACE. The instrument was an Illumina MiSeq. During library preparation, unique molecular identifiers were attached to individual cDNA molecules so that TCRs could be counted quantitatively and reproducibly. Per the source publication's procedure: Samples had a median of roughly 87,000 TCRs, with a range from roughly 23,224 to 700,000. V, J and CDR3 annotation of the TCR reads was carried out using the Decombinator software suite. Every sample was subsampled to the same number of TCRs (28,000) for the PS versus PT1 abundance plots. TCRs were defined as expanded if absent before sensitization and observed at least eight times at the 2-week time point. The public reads were reprocessed in TCRdb via fastp at Q25 and MiXCR, keeping in-frame beta chains. Rows with one shared CDR3 protein collapse into an entry with the most common genes and DNA. TCRdb, not the authors, supplied the V and J calls. Across this sample there are approximately 81,000 distinct CDR3 sequences, with less than 9.5% seen only once. In total, the top ten clones hold under 3% of the sample.

This clonotype was counted between two and nine times. Its antigen is currently not known. No base quality information exists; no much larger clone differs at one position. What the research found in general, with its limitations: Repeated subsampling changed both the strength of the expansion versus patch-test correlation and the threshold at which the correlation became significant. No change with DPC sensitization was found in the number of TCRs above 1 in 1000 frequency, and no evidence of global repertoire structure alterations was found.

The TCR originated in a male donor in good health.

The bases read TGTGCCAGCAGCCAACAGAGCGGGGGGGGCGGTGAGCAGTTCTTC. The translation is CASSQQSGGGGEQFF. In this chain, TRBV3-1 is recombined with TRBJ2-1, with 10 central nucleotides matching TRBD2. The CDR3 runs 15 residues from the cysteine to the phenylalanine. The entry retains the CDR3 DNA only, 45 bases that are in frame from base 1. The germline V gene encodes CDR1 LGHDT and CDR2 YNNKEL (reference sequence). V is trimmed back by 2 bases and J by 9 bases, and the junction contains 7 bases that no gene match accounts for.